This T cell receptor (beta chain) is from a study of regulatory dendritic cells for organ transplantation. Sequencing used immunoSEQ multiplex PCR; TCRdb keeps in-frame clones, though not all of them. Of fewer than 40,000 clones in the sample, over 80% were seen once. The germline V gene has CDR1 SNHLY and CDR2 FYNNEI. The CDR3 runs 14 residues. V lost 5 bases and J lost 3, with 11 bases in between. The TCR sequence derives from a human donor in good health. This chain links TRBV2 with TRBJ2-1, with D perhaps TRBD2 (5 bases). Sequences were obtained from naive CD8+ T cells from blood. Specified subset: CD45RA+ naive T cells. The CDR3 DNA reads TGTGCCAGCAGTATGGAGGCGGACTACAATGAGCAGTTCTTC. Residues: CASSMEADYNEQFF. Using reference TRBV2 and TRBJ2-1 for the parts outside the CDR3, the full variable domain is EPEVTQTPSHQVTQMGQEVILRCVPISNHLYFYWYRQILGQKVEFLVSFYNNEISEKSEIFDDQFSVERPDGSNFTLKIRSTKLEDSAMYFCASSMEADYNEQFFGPGTRLTVL.